Given below is one T cell receptor (beta chain) in context. What it binds is not known. V gave up 4 bases and J gave up 7 bases, with 11 bases separating them. Looked up from germline, CDR1 is ENHRY and CDR2 is SYGVKD. The CDR3 runs to 13 residues. The sample originates from a study of T cells in Graves' hyperthyroidism and ophthalmopathy. Study as a whole: Peripheral blood was secured at the point of initial diagnosis, before any treatment.

Overall study findings and caveats: A model of 13 V-J pairs discriminated ophthalmopathy from stable hyperthyroidism.

Authors of the study amplified TCR beta CDR3 regions from RNA transcripts. TCR CDR3 underwent first-round RT-PCR with the HTBI primer set. TCRdb called the multiplex PCR reads again in MiXCR, with one record for every CDR3 protein. The sample yields roughly 280,000 distinct CDR3 sequences, around 20% seen once. V is TRBV10-3 and J is TRBJ1-5; D not resolved. This TCR was recovered from a man aged 30 to 45 with Graves' ophthalmopathy. Specimen: blood. CDR3 loop: CAISGLSYQPQHF. The CDR3 coding sequence is TGTGCCATCAGTGGACTGAGCTACCAGCCCCAGCATTTT.